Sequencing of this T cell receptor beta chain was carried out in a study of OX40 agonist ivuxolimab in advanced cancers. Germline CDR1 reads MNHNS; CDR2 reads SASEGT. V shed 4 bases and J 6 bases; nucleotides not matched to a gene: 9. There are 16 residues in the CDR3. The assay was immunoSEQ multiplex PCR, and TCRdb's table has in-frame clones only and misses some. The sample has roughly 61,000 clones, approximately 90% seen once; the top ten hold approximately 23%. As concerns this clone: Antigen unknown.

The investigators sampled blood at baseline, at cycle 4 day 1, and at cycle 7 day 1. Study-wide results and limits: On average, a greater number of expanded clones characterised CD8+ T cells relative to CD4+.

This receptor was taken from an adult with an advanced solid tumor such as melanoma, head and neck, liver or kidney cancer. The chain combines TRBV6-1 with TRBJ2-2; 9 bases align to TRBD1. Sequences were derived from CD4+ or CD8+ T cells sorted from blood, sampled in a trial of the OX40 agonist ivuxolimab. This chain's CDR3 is CASSGPGQGFAGELFF. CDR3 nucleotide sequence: TGTGCCAGCAGTGGACCGGGACAGGGTTTCGCCGGGGAGCTGTTTTTT.